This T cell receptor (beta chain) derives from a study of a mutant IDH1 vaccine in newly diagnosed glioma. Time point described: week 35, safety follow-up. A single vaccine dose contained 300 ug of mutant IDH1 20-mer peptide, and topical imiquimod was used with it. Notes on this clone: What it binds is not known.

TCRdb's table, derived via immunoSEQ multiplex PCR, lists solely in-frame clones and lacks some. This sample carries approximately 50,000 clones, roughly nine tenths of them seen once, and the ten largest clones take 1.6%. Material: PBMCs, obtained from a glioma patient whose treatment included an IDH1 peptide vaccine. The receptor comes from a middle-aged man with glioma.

The CDR3 loop reads CASSWGTSDSGANVLTF. CDR3 bases: TGTGCCAGCAGCTGGGGGACTAGCGACTCTGGGGCCAACGTCCTGACTTTC. V and J are TRBV11-1 and TRBJ2-6, with 10 bases identical to TRBD2. This CDR3 has 17 amino acids. The V gene end was trimmed by 4 bases and the J gene end by 0 bases; junction bases not matched to a gene: 3. CDR1 SGHAT and CDR2 FQDESV come from the germline V gene (reference sequence).